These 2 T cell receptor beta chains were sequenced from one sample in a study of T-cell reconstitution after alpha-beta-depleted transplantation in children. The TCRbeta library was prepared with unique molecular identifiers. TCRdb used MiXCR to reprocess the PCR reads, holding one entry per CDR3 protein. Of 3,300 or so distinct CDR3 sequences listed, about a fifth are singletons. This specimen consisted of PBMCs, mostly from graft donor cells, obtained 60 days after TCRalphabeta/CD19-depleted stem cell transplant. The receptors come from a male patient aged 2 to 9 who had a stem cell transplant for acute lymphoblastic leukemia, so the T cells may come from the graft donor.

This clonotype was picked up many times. CDR3 DNA sequence: TGCGCCAGCAGCTTGTCGGGAGAGGCAGATACGCAGTATTTT. It is translated as CASSLSGEADTQYF. The J gene is TRBJ2-3, the V gene TRBV5-1; TRBD2 might be the D (6 bases). V was trimmed by 1 base and J by 4 bases, leaving 10 bases between them. The V gene's germline CDR1 is SGHRS and CDR2 YFSETQ. The CDR3 consists of 14 residues.

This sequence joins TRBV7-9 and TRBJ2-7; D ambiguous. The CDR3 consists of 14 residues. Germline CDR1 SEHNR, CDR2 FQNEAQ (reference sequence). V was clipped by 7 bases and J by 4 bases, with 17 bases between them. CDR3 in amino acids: CASTRRAPFYEQYF. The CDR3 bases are TGTGCCAGCACACGACGGGCCCCCTTTTACGAGCAGTACTTC.